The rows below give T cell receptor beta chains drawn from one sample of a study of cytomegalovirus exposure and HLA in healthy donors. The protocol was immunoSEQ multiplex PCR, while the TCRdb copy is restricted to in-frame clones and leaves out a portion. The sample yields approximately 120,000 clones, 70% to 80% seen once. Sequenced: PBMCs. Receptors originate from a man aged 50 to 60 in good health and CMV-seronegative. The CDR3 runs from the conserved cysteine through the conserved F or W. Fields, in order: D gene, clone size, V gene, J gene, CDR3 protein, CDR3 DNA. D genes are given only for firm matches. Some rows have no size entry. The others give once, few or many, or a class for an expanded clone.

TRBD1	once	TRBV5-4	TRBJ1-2	CASSLTGERRCTF	TGTGCCAGCAGCCTCACAGGGGAAAGGAGGTGCACCTTC
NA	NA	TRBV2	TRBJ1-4	CASSQGSEKLFF	TGTGCCAGCAGCCAGGGGAGTGAAAAACTGTTTTTT
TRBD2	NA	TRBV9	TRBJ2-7	CASSVAQGGYEQYF	TGTGCCAGCAGCGTAGCGCAGGGAGGGTACGAGCAGTACTTC
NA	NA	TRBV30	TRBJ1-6	CAWSVGVWRNSPLHF	TGTGCCTGGAGTGTAGGGGTGTGGCGGAATTCACCCCTCCACTTT
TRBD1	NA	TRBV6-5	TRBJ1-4	CASSGTGYEKLFF	TGTGCCAGCAGTGGGACAGGGTACGAAAAACTGTTTTTT
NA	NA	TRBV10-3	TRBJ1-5	CAISDILLPKLSNQPQHF	TGTGCCATCAGTGATATACTTCTGCCCAAACTTAGCAATCAGCCCCAGCATTTT
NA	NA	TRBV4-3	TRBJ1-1	CASSQDAGRGTEAFF	TGCGCCAGCAGCCAAGACGCAGGTAGGGGCACTGAAGCTTTCTTT
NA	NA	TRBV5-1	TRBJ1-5	CASRAGSNQPQHF	TGCGCCAGCAGGGCAGGTAGCAATCAGCCCCAGCATTTT
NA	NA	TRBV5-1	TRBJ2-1	CASSPRAGETTEQFF	TGCGCCAGCAGCCCACGAGCAGGGGAGACAACGGAGCAGTTCTTC
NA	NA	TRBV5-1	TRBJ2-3	CASTQVGAEDTQYF	TGCGCCAGCACCCAAGTGGGGGCAGAGGATACGCAGTATTTT
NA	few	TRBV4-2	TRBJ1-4	CASSQERADEKLFF	TGTGCCAGCAGCCAAGAGAGGGCGGATGAAAAACTGTTTTTT
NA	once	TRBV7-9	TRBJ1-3	CSSSAGGTGNTIYF	TGTTCCAGCAGCGCGGGGGGAACAGGAAACACCATATATTTT
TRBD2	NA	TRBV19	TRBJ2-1	CASSTGKSGLAGGEQFF	TGTGCCAGTAGTACCGGGAAATCGGGACTAGCCGGTGGTGAGCAGTTCTTC
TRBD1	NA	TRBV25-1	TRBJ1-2	CASSPGTGMAGYTF	TGTGCCAGCAGTCCCGGGACAGGGATGGCTGGCTACACCTTC
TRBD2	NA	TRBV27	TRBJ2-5	CARTTSSGDEGRTQYF	TGTGCCAGGACGACTTCTAGCGGGGACGAAGGGAGGACCCAGTACTTC
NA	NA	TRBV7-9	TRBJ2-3	CASSLVRAGPIDTQYF	TGTGCCAGCAGCCTCGTACGCGCAGGTCCAATTGATACGCAGTATTTT
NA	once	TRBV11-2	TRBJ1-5	CASSLSGGSPQHF	TGTGCCAGCAGCTTATCGGGTGGGAGTCCCCAGCATTTT
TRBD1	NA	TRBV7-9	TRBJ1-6	CASSLGGTGERSPLHF	TGTGCCAGCAGCCTCGGGGGGACAGGGGAAAGATCACCCCTCCACTTT
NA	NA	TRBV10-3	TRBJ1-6	CAIRDFNSPLHF	TGTGCCATCAGGGACTTTAATTCACCCCTCCACTTT
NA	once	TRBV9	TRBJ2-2	CASSAQVTGELFF	TGTGCCAGCAGCGCCCAGGTCACCGGGGAGCTGTTTTTT
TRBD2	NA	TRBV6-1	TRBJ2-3	CASRASGNTDTQYF	TGTGCCAGCCGGGCTAGCGGGAACACAGATACGCAGTATTTT
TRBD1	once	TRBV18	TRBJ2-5	CASSPSTGEETQYF	TGTGCCAGCTCACCTTCGACAGGGGAAGAGACCCAGTACTTC
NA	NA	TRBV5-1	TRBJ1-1	CASSNRAGITEAFF	TGCGCCAGCAGCAACCGGGCGGGGATAACTGAAGCTTTCTTT
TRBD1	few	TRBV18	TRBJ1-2	CASSTTGQGIRYTF	TGTGCCAGCTCAACCACGGGACAGGGGATCCGCTACACCTTC
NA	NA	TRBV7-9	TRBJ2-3	CASSLFAGDTQYF	TGTGCCAGCAGCTTATTTGCCGGTGATACGCAGTATTTT
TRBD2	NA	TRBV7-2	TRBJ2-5	CASSSGLAGTQYF	TGTGCCAGCAGCTCGGGACTAGCCGGGACCCAGTACTTC
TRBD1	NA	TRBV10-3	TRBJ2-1	CAIGDRGRESEQFF	TGTGCCATCGGGGACAGGGGCAGGGAGAGTGAGCAGTTCTTC
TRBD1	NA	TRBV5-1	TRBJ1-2	CASSFGTGDYGYTF	TGCGCCAGCAGCTTCGGGACAGGGGATTATGGCTACACCTTC
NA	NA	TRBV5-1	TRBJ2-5	CASSLNGGGEETQYF	TGCGCCAGCAGCTTGAATGGGGGGGGCGAGGAGACCCAGTACTTC
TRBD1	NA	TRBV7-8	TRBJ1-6	CASSRRSGGQVYNSPLHF	TGTGCCAGCAGCAGACGCTCCGGAGGACAGGTCTATAATTCACCCCTCCACTTT
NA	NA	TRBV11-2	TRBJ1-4	CASSLDAAANEKLFF	TGTGCCAGCAGCTTAGATGCCGCGGCTAATGAAAAACTGTTTTTT
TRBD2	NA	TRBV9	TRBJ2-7	CASSASSGGSYEQYF	TGTGCCAGCAGCGCCTCTAGCGGGGGCTCCTACGAGCAGTACTTC
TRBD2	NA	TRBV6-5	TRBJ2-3	CASSYLPSGGMDTQYF	TGTGCCAGCAGTTACTTACCTAGCGGGGGGATGGATACGCAGTATTTT
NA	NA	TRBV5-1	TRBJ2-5	CASSPPRRGETQYF	TGCGCCAGCAGCCCCCCCCGACGGGGGGAGACCCAGTACTTC
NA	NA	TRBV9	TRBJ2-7	CASSLEGLSSYEQYF	TGTGCCAGCAGCCTGGAGGGGCTGAGCTCCTACGAGCAGTACTTC
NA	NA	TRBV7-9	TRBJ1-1	CASSPAGVIPAEAFF	TGTGCCAGCAGCCCCGCGGGGGTTATCCCCGCTGAAGCTTTCTTT
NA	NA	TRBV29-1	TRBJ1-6	CSVVRVAYNSPLHF	TGCAGCGTTGTCAGGGTGGCCTATAATTCACCCCTCCACTTT
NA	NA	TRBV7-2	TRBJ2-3	CASSQGWGPTDTQYF	TGTGCCAGCAGCCAAGGGTGGGGCCCCACAGATACGCAGTATTTT
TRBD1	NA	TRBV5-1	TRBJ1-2	CASSPGQGAGGYTF	TGCGCCAGCAGCCCCGGACAGGGGGCGGGTGGCTACACCTTC
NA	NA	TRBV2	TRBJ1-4	CASSVERATNEKLFF	TGTGCCAGCAGCGTCGAGAGAGCAACTAATGAAAAACTGTTTTTT
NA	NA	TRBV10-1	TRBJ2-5	CASSDHRGPGETQYF	TGCGCCAGCAGTGACCATCGTGGACCGGGGGAGACCCAGTACTTC
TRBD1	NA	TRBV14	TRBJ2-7	CASSQGQGAPYEQYF	TGTGCCAGCAGCCAAGGGCAGGGGGCTCCCTACGAGCAGTACTTC
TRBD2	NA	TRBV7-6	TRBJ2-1	CASSLGASGNNEQFF	TGTGCCAGCAGCTTAGGGGCTAGCGGAAACAATGAGCAGTTCTTC
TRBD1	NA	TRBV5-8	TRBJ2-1	CASSLGGGQGQPYNEQFF	TGTGCCAGCAGCTTGGGAGGTGGACAGGGACAACCTTACAATGAGCAGTTCTTC
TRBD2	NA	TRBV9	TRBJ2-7	CASSVESAGHYEQYF	TGTGCCAGCAGCGTAGAATCAGCGGGGCATTACGAGCAGTACTTC
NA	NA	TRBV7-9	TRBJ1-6	CASSHPRGNSPLHF	TGTGCCAGCAGCCACCCCCGGGGGAATTCACCCCTCCACTTT
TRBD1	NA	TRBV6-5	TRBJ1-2	CASRRTGGADYGYTF	TGTGCCAGCAGGAGGACAGGGGGCGCTGACTATGGCTACACCTTC
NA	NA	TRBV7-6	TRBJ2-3	CASSLEGSTQYF	TGTGCCAGCAGCTTAGAAGGGAGCACGCAGTATTTT